Each of the 14 T cell receptor beta chains below was sequenced from the same sample in a study of follicular helper T cells after annual influenza vaccination. As for time point: 2015-2016 season, pre-vaccination. Method: immunoSEQ multiplex PCR; TCRdb's copy keeps in-frame clones and lacks some. The data show more than 13,000 clones, roughly 74% seen once. Sequenced material: CXCR5- memory CD4+ T cells sorted from blood, taken on the day of influenza vaccination. The receptors here all came from an adult who received the influenza vaccine.

The V call is TRBV18, the J call TRBJ1-2; D is unclear. In germline, CDR1 is KGHSH, CDR2 LQKENI. Trimming pared 0 bases from V and 4 bases from J, leaving 9 bases between. The CDR3 consists of 14 residues. Here the CDR3 DNA reads TGTGCCAGCTCACCACCCCGGGGATCCTATGGCTACACCTTC. Its protein product is CASSPPRGSYGYTF.

The chain joins TRBV5-8 to TRBJ2-7, with TRBD1 as a possible D gene (5 bases). This CDR3 is built from 12 residues. Trimming pared 2 bases from V and 5 bases from J, leaving 8 bases between. The germline CDR1 and CDR2 sequences are SGHTS and YDEGEE. As DNA, the CDR3 is TGTGCCAGCAGCTTAGACAGCAACGAGCAGTACTTC. Protein: CASSLDSNEQYF. The entire variable domain, with the rest obtained from reference TRBV5-8 and TRBJ2-7, is as follows: EAGVTQSPTHLIKTRGQQATLRCSPISGHTSVYWYQQALGLGLQFLLWYDEGEERNRGNFPPRFSGRQFPNYSSELNVNALELEDSALYLCASSLDSNEQYFGPGTRLTVT.

The V and J genes are TRBV6-4 and TRBJ2-3; 10 nucleotides align to TRBD2. Germline lookup yields CDR1 MRHNA and CDR2 SNTAGT. Trimming at V came to 7 bases and at J to 7 bases, leaving 11 bases not matched to a gene. The length of the CDR3 is 15 residues. The CDR3, as DNA: TGTGCCAGCAAACCCTTAGCGGGAGGTGGGCATACGCAGTATTTT. Encoded protein: CASKPLAGGGHTQYF.

J is TRBJ1-4 and V is TRBV7-9; 10 positions agree with TRBD1. The CDR3 consists of 14 residues. Germline-derived CDR1 and CDR2 are SEHNR and FQNEAQ (reference sequence). V lost 7 bases to trimming and J lost 7 bases; unmatched junction nucleotides: 6. The DNA for the CDR3 is TGTGCCAGCATGCCACGGACAGGGGGTGAAAAACTGTTTTTT. Its protein product is CASMPRTGGEKLFF.

This clone was detected once. The CDR3 loop is CASSLHYEQYF. CDR3 bases: TGTGCCAGCAGTCTTCACTACGAGCAGTACTTC. This rearrangement joins TRBV28 to TRBJ2-7; no clear D. Trimming took 5 bases from V and 3 from J, leaving 5 bases between them. The CDR3 has 11 residues. The germline V gene has CDR1 MDHEN and CDR2 SYDVKM. The entire variable domain, with the rest obtained from reference TRBV28 and TRBJ2-7, is as follows: DVKVTQSSRYLVKRTGEKVFLECVQDMDHENMFWYRQDPGLGLRLIYFSYDVKMKEKGDIPEGYSVSREKKERFSLILESASTNQTSMYLCASSLHYEQYFGPGTRLTVT.

The chain is built from TRBV4-1 and TRBJ1-1, with D perhaps TRBD1 (6 bases). The V and J ends lost 5 bases and 4 bases respectively, with 14 bases between them. The CDR3 has 14 residues. Germline V lookup: CDR1 MGHRA, CDR2 YSYEKL. The CDR3 sequence is CASSRVTRGTEAFF. The CDR3 DNA reads as TGCGCCAGCAGCAGAGTGACCAGGGGCACTGAAGCTTTCTTT.

The rearrangement joins TRBV29-1 to TRBJ2-6; D not resolved. The CDR3 has 14 amino acids. The V end lost 2 bases, the J end lost 0 bases, and 5 bases lay between the germline ends. Germline CDR1 and CDR2: SQVTM and ANQGSEA. CDR3 DNA sequence: TGCAGCGTTGAATCATTCTCTGGGGCCAACGTCCTGACTTTC. This sequence encodes CSVESFSGANVLTF.

This CDR3 reads CASSMVTGLDTDTQYF. In DNA, the CDR3 is TGTGCCAGTAGTATGGTAACGGGACTAGACACAGATACGCAGTATTTT. The chain links TRBV19 to TRBJ2-3; 8 bases fit TRBD2. Germline V CDR1 and CDR2: LNHDA, SQIVND (reference sequence). The CDR3 totals 16 residues. J was trimmed by 2 bases and V by 3 bases; bases with no gene match: 7.

The V and J genes are TRBV5-1 and TRBJ2-7; 9 nucleotides agree with TRBD1. The V and J ends lost 4 bases and 6 bases, in that order; junction bases with no gene match: 11. Germline assignment: CDR1 SGHRS and CDR2 YFSETQ. The CDR3 covers 15 residues. The CDR3 is CASSTRPGQGIEQYF. CDR3 DNA sequence: TGCGCCAGCAGCACCCGACCGGGACAGGGAATCGAGCAGTACTTC.

The chain couples TRBV5-5 to TRBJ2-3; TRBD1 matches 7 bases. Germline V CDR1 and CDR2: SGHKS, YYEKEE (reference sequence). The CDR3 is made up of 16 amino acids. With V trimmed by 0 bases and J by 1 base, 5 bases remained unmatched. The CDR3 DNA sequence: TGTGCCAGCAGCTTGGTTAGGACAGGAGGCACAGATACGCAGTATTTT. Protein sequence: CASSLVRTGGTDTQYF.

The table lists this clone with a few counts. The genes are TRBV9 and TRBJ1-2, with 8 bases lining up with TRBD1. The germline V gene encodes CDR1 SGDLS and CDR2 YYNGEE. V was pared by 4 bases and J by 1 base, with 9 bases of the junction left unmatched. The length of the CDR3 is 16 residues. The chain's CDR3 is CASSLGGTGLNYGYTF. The DNA for the CDR3 is TGTGCCAGCAGCTTAGGAGGGACAGGACTTAACTATGGCTACACCTTC.

The chain joins TRBV27 to TRBJ2-1; D is unresolved. The germline gives CDR1 MNHEY, CDR2 SMNVEV (reference sequence). Trimming removed 7 bases from V and 0 bases from J, with 13 bases in between. The CDR3 totals 15 residues. The CDR3 DNA reads as TGTGCCAGCACCTTACGGCCCAGCTCCTACAATGAGCAGTTCTTC. It yields the protein CASTLRPSSYNEQFF.

The chain uses TRBV18 and TRBJ1-5; 7 positions match TRBD1. V was pared by 6 bases and J by 5 bases, with 4 bases of the junction left unmatched. The germline V gene has CDR1 KGHSH and CDR2 LQKENI. CDR3 length: 13 residues. The CDR3 loop is CASSPTGYQPQHF. The CDR3 DNA reads TGTGCCAGCTCGCCGACAGGGTATCAGCCCCAGCATTTT.

The chain has TRBV5-1 and TRBJ2-2, with D possibly being TRBD2 (6 bases). Germline V gene lookup returns CDR1 SGHRS and CDR2 YFSETQ. Trimming left V 6 bases short and J 2 bases short, with 23 bases between. The CDR3 spans 18 residues. The CDR3 nucleotides read TGCGCCAGCAATGCAGGCGGGACCCATTTATTAAACACCGGGGAGCTGTTTTTT. Translated: CASNAGGTHLLNTGELFF.